The present T cell receptor beta chain was sequenced within a study of blood T cell repertoires in COVID-19. Study in general: There were acute and convalescent COVID-19 samples, and they came from the United States, Italy and Spain. From T cells, B-cell-depleted T cells, or PBMCs came the material, which was cDNA or gDNA.

From germline, CDR1 is SQVTM and CDR2 ANQGSEA. The V and J ends lost 7 bases and 2 bases respectively, with 13 bases between them. This CDR3 spans 13 amino acids. In the source study's methods: Scientists estimated how many nucleated cells there were by amplifying reference gene primers. Clones were read by immunoSEQ multiplex PCR, and TCRdb kept only the in-frame ones, dropping some. D and trimming come from the DNA, and the V and J calls and clone size come from that table. Among about 74,000 clones listed, 80% to 90% were seen once. Sequenced input: peripheral blood. This clonotype originated in a woman of 80 years or more with active or convalescent COVID-19. The chain uses TRBV29-1 and TRBJ2-3; TRBD2 might be the D (5 bases). For the CDR3, the DNA is TGCAGCGACAGCGGCGAGAACACAGATACGCAGTATTTT. It specifies CSDSGENTDTQYF.